This T cell receptor (beta chain) was observed in a study of T cells in Graves' hyperthyroidism and ophthalmopathy. In its sample, this clonotype was seen once. Its antigen remains unidentified. RNA transcripts gave rise to amplified TCR beta CDR3 regions. An initial round of RT-PCR targeting the TCR CDR3 relied on the HTBI primer set. Using its own MiXCR run on the multiplex PCR reads, TCRdb lists one record per CDR3 protein. This table holds about 570,000 distinct CDR3 sequences, 46% found once. Patients showing uncontrolled infection, other autoimmune disease, pregnancy or lactation were ineligible. Study-level results: A model of 13 V-J pairs discriminated ophthalmopathy from stable hyperthyroidism. Expanded thyroid clonotypes (above 0.001) were mostly also found in blood.

Germline V gene data show CDR1 as LNHDA and CDR2 as SQIVND (reference sequence). V shed 8 bases, J shed 3 bases, and the junction held 3 bases outside the gene matches. The CDR3 is made up of 12 amino acids. The rearrangement links TRBV19 to TRBJ1-2, with 7 positions matching TRBD1. Material for sequencing was peripheral blood or thyroid tissue (not recorded which). This receptor was taken from an adult woman with Graves' disease, either hyperthyroidism or ophthalmopathy (not recorded which). CDR3 DNA sequence: TGTGCCAGTTCGACAGGGCACTATGGCTACACCTTC. As protein: CASSTGHYGYTF.